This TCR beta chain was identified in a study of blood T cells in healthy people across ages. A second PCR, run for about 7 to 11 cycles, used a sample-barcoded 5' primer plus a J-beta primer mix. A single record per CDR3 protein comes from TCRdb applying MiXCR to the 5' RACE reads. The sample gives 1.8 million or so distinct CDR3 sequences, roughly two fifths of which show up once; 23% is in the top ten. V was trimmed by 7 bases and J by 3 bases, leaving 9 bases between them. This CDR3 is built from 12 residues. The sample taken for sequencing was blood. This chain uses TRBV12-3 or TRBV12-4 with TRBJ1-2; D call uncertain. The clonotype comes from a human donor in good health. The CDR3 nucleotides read TGTGCCAGCACTTTGGGAGACTATGGCTACACCTTC. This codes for CASTLGDYGYTF.